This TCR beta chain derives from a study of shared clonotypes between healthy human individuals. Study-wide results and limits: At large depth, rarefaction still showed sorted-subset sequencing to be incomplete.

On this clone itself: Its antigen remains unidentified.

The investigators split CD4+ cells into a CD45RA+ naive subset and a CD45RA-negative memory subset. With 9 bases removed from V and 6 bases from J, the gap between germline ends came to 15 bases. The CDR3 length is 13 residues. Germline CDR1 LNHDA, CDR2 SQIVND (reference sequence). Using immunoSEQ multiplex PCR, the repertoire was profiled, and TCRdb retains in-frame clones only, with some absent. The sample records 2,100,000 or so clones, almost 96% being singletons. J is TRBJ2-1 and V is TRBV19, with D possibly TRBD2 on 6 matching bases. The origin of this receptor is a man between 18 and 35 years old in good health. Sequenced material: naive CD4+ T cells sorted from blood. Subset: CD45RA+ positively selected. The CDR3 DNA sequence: TGTGCCAGCAGACTAGATACGGCCAATGAGCAGTTCTTC. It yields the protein CASRLDTANEQFF.